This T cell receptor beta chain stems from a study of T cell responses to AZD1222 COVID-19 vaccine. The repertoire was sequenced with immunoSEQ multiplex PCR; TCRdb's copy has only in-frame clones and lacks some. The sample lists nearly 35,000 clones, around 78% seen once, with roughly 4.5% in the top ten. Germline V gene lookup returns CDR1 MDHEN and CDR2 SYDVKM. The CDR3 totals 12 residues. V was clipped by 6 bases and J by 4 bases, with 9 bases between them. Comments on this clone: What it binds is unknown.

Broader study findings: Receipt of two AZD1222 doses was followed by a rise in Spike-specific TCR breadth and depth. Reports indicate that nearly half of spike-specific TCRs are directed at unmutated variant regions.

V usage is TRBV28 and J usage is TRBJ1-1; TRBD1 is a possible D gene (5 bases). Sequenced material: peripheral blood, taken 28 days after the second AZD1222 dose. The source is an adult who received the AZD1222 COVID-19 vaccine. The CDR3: CASSSGGTEAFF. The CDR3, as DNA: TGTGCCAGCAGCTCCGGGGGCACTGAAGCTTTCTTT.